This entry is about one TCR beta chain. This entry is derived from a study of blood T cell repertoires in COVID-19. Only in-frame clones appear in the TCRdb table, and some are missing; sequencing was by immunoSEQ multiplex PCR. Of about 81,000 clones listed, about 96% are singletons. This CDR3 has 13 amino acids. Germline V CDR1 and CDR2: SGHDT, YYEEEE. J was trimmed by 8 bases and V by 5 bases; bases with no gene match: 6. The receptor was isolated from a human donor with active COVID-19. The donor label of this sample is uncertain. The sequenced sample consisted of peripheral blood. This rearrangement joins TRBV5-6 to TRBJ2-3; 9 bases align to TRBD1. The CDR3: CASRGQGSSTQYF. Written as DNA, the CDR3 is TGTGCCAGCAGGGGACAGGGTTCAAGTACGCAGTATTTT.